This T cell receptor beta chain was profiled in a study of blood T cell repertoires in COVID-19. The protocol was immunoSEQ multiplex PCR, while the TCRdb copy is restricted to in-frame clones and leaves out a portion. The table has 250,000 or so clones, 80% to 90% seen once; the top ten hold about 2.9%. The CDR3 spans 15 residues. V lost 2 bases, J lost 1 base, and 9 bases lay in between. Per germline, CDR1 KGHSH and CDR2 LQKENI. The V gene is TRBV18, the J gene TRBJ1-5; tentative D call: TRBD1 (6 bases). Sequencing was performed on PBMCs or T cells enriched from blood (not recorded which). The receptor was isolated from a woman aged 35 to 49 who had been exposed to COVID-19. CDR3 loop: CASSPGGGSNQPQHF. The CDR3 DNA is TGTGCCAGCTCACCAGGGGGGGGCAGCAATCAGCCCCAGCATTTT. The variable domain in full, completed from reference TRBV18 and TRBJ1-5, reads NAGVMQNPRHLVRRRGQEARLRCSPMKGHSHVYWYRQLPEEGLKFMVYLQKENIIDESGMPKERFSAEFPKEGPSILRIQQVVRGDSAAYFCASSPGGGSNQPQHFGDGTRLSIL.